Below, 9 T cell receptor beta chains from the same sample are listed, as sequenced in a study of blood T cell repertoires in COVID-19. Here immunoSEQ multiplex PCR was the method, and the copy in TCRdb shows in-frame clones only, minus some. The sample lists over 150,000 clones; about 80% were seen once. Input material: peripheral blood. Source of these receptors: a woman in her fifties or sixties with acute or convalescent COVID-19.

The V gene is TRBV2, the J gene TRBJ1-5; perhaps TRBD1 as D (5 bases). Trimming shortened V by 4 bases and J by 2 bases, and 9 bases separated the two germline ends. From germline, CDR1 is SNHLY and CDR2 FYNNEI. The CDR3 is 14 residues long. The chain's CDR3 is CASSAREGNQPQHF. The CDR3 DNA reads TGTGCCAGCAGTGCCAGGGAAGGCAATCAGCCCCAGCATTTT.

This rearrangement joins TRBV28 to TRBJ2-7; D is possibly TRBD2 (7 bases). This CDR3 has 15 amino acids. V was trimmed by 6 bases and J by 1 base, leaving 16 bases between them. Germline V gene lookup returns CDR1 MDHEN and CDR2 SYDVKM. In DNA, the CDR3 is TGTGCCAGCAGCCTGGGGGGGGCTGGGTCCTACGAGCAGTACGTC. Amino acid sequence: CASSLGGAGSYEQYV.

The chain couples TRBV7-3 to TRBJ2-2; 9 bases fit TRBD2. This CDR3 region has 16 residues. The junction had 8 bases not matched to a gene; V was cut back by 4 bases and J by 5 bases. Germline CDR1 is SGHTA and CDR2 is FQGTGA. Written as DNA, the CDR3 is TGTGCCAGCAGCTCCTCTCCGCGGGGGGGGACCGGGGAGCTGTTTTTT. Translated: CASSSSPRGGTGELFF.

A note on this clone: In the same sample, other DNA sequences code for this CDR3. The V call is TRBV5-1, the J call TRBJ2-1; 9 positions match TRBD1. CDR3 length equals 14 residues. Germline assignment: CDR1 SGHRS and CDR2 YFSETQ. V trimming: 5 bases; J trimming: 4 bases; junction bases outside the gene matches: 4. This CDR3 is CASSSGTGYNEQFF. The CDR3 bases are TGCGCCAGCAGTTCCGGGACAGGGTACAATGAGCAGTTCTTC.

This chain joins TRBV29-1 and TRBJ2-1; D is possibly TRBD1 (5 bases). Trimming pared 4 bases from V and 7 bases from J, leaving 11 bases between. This CDR3 has 12 residues. Germline V gene sequence: CDR1 SQVTM, CDR2 ANQGSEA. DNA for the CDR3: TGCAGCGTTGGTTTTGGGGCAAATGAGCAGTTCTTC. Its translation: CSVGFGANEQFF.

The rearrangement links TRBV19 to TRBJ2-1; 7 bases fit TRBD2. Germline lookup yields CDR1 LNHDA and CDR2 SQIVND (reference sequence). The trim removed 0 bases at V and 3 bases at J, leaving 8 bases unmatched. This CDR3 is built from 17 residues. Written as DNA, the CDR3 is TGTGCCAGTAGTATAGATGGGAGCGGGGCGATCTACAATGAGCAGTTCTTC. Translated: CASSIDGSGAIYNEQFF.

This sequence joins TRBV5-1 and TRBJ1-4; D is undetermined. The germline V gene has CDR1 SGHRS and CDR2 YFSETQ. Trimming took 0 bases from V and 0 from J, leaving 6 bases between them. CDR3 length: 15 residues. The CDR3 is CASSLAEATNEKLFF. The CDR3 nucleotides are TGCGCCAGCAGCTTGGCCGAGGCAACTAATGAAAAACTGTTTTTT.

The gene calls are TRBV5-1 and TRBJ1-2; 11 positions match TRBD1. V lost 0 bases, J lost 2 bases, and 9 bases stayed unmatched. The CDR3 consists of 18 residues. Germline V gene data show CDR1 as SGHRS and CDR2 as YFSETQ. The CDR3 nucleotides read TGCGCCAGCAGCTTGGCCACCGGACAGGGGGCCTCGAACTATGGCTACACCTTC. It specifies CASSLATGQGASNYGYTF.

The chain uses TRBV7-9 and TRBJ1-6; D is possibly TRBD1 (6 bases). Trimming took off 6 bases at V and 0 bases at J, with 9 bases between the two ends. The V gene's germline CDR1 is SEHNR and CDR2 FQNEAQ (reference sequence). The CDR3 contains 15 residues. DNA for the CDR3: TGTGCCAGCAGGCAGGGGAGCTCCTATAATTCACCCCTCCACTTT. The encoded protein is CASRQGSSYNSPLHF. The full variable domain, rest sourced from reference TRBV7-9 and TRBJ1-6, is DTGVSQNPRHKITKRGQNVTFRCDPISEHNRLYWYRQTLGQGPEFLTYFQNEAQLEKSRLLSDRFSAERPKGSFSTLEIQRTEQGDSAMYLCASRQGSSYNSPLHFGNGTRLTVT.